This T cell receptor (beta chain) was sequenced during a study of T cell responses to AZD1222 COVID-19 vaccine. Measured with immunoSEQ multiplex PCR; TCRdb has only the in-frame clones, and not every one. The table shows 130,000 or so clones, with about nine tenths occurring only once. Germline lookup yields CDR1 SGHNT and CDR2 YENEEA. Deletions cut 2 bases from V and 1 base from J, with 8 bases between. The CDR3 runs to 14 residues. The J gene is TRBJ1-1, the V gene TRBV11-3; D call uncertain. The sequence derives from an adult who received the AZD1222 COVID-19 vaccine. Sequenced here: peripheral blood, sampled 28 days after the second AZD1222 dose. Here the CDR3 DNA reads TGTGCCAGCAGCTTACGAGTTGGGAACACTGAAGCTTTCTTT. Translated, it gives CASSLRVGNTEAFF.